The text below deals with one TCR beta chain. In its sample, this clonotype was seen many times. This clone's antigen is unknown. The input lacks base qualities; no much larger clone sits a single base away. The hyperthyroidism patients were between 18 and 65 years old and newly diagnosed, with a disease duration of less than 2 months. Any patient with an uncontrolled infection, another autoimmune disease, pregnancy or lactation was excluded. Diagnoses relied on clinical symptoms, serum thyroxine and TRAb, thyroid ultrasound and orbital computed tomography. Blood from progressor patients was drawn when they were first diagnosed with hyperthyroidism, before any ophthalmopathy symptoms appeared. PBMCs were separated from roughly 9.6 ml of fresh peripheral blood using Ficoll-Paque density gradient centrifugation. Progressor patients were first diagnosed with Graves' hyperthyroidism and then developed ophthalmopathy during follow-up. Total RNA was extracted using Trizol reagent, and RNA quality was assessed on an Agilent 2100 Bioanalyzer.

The TCR beta CDR3 regions were amplified from the RNA transcripts. The first round of RT-PCR for the TCR CDR3 was performed with the HTBI primer set and the Qiagen OneStep RT-PCR kit. Libraries were constructed in a second round of multiplex PCR, after which size selection and purification were carried out. Sequencing of the libraries was done on an Illumina HiSeq2000 using paired-end 100 bp reads. From the authors' description of their analysis: Raw data were processed with SOAPnuke, discarding reads with adapters, uncalled bases, mean Phred below 15, or no exact constant-primer or identifier match. High-quality paired reads were merged using COPE v1.2.5, and each unique nucleotide sequence was defined as a clonotype. Clonotypes were aligned to IMGT TRBV, TRBD and TRBJ reference segments using MiTCR v1.1. Only V-J combinations with frequency above 0.0001, covering 99% to 99.2% of repertoires, were analysed. The TCS score was defined as F50 (clonal expansion) divided by E x V (chaos), with BLOSUM62-based TCRdist calculated between CDR3 peptides within each V-J. Welch's t-statistics and random forest reduced 500 to 650 V-J features to around 14, which were used in a naive Bayes classifier (R e1071). In TCRdb, the public reads were trimmed at Q25 with fastp and aligned with MiXCR, with productive beta chains retained. Entries that share a CDR3 protein sequence are merged under the most common genes and DNA. TCRdb's processing, not the authors', yielded these V and J calls. The table for this sample lists around 700,000 distinct CDR3 sequences; around a sixth of them were counted only once. About a sixth of the sample lies in the top ten.

The data originate from a study of T cells in Graves' hyperthyroidism and ophthalmopathy (dated by TCRdb to about 2019). General notes on the study: Peripheral blood samples were taken at initial diagnosis, before any treatment was given. Following sampling, methimazole starting at 30 mg daily was given to hyperthyroidism patients, and high-dose intravenous methylprednisolone was given to ophthalmopathy patients. According to the paper, TCR Vbeta CDR3 sequencing was carried out on over 130 peripheral blood samples, which came from under 50 ophthalmopathy, under 80 hyperthyroidism and about 17 progressor patients. To identify TCR V-J signatures that set the groups apart, the researchers used a discovery cohort of about a hundred patients, made up of about 44 with Graves' ophthalmopathy and some 60 with stable Graves' hyperthyroidism. The 95 to 100 discovery patients were randomly divided into training and test sets at a 7:3 ratio. The study also compared thyroid tissue and blood T-cell repertoires from several Graves' hyperthyroidism patients. Prospective prediction of ophthalmopathy was tested in an independent validation cohort of fewer than 20 hyperthyroidism patients and some 17 patients who later progressed to ophthalmopathy.

The investigation overall reported the following: Most expanded thyroid clonotypes (frequency above 0.001) were also detected in blood, a finding suggesting that blood repertoires may reflect thyroid immune responses. During validation, the model predicted progression to ophthalmopathy a median of around 7 months ahead of onset, with almost 71% sensitivity and about 72% specificity. No statistical method was used to set the sample size in advance, and investigators knew the group allocation. Ophthalmopathy was separated from stable hyperthyroidism by a 13 V-J signature model, with 85% to 90% sensitivity and about 81% specificity obtained in cross-validation and 80%/75% obtained in testing.

CDR1 is given as LGHDT and CDR2 as YNNKEL, both from the germline V gene (reference sequence). The CDR3, cysteine through phenylalanine, is 14 amino acids long. Only the CDR3 part of the read is kept: 42 bases, read in frame from the first base. The junction shows trimming of 1 base on V and 7 bases on J, plus 13 bases between the germline ends. The sequence is built from TRBV3-1 and TRBJ1-2; a weak D assignment points to TRBD1 (5 bases agree). The source is a woman aged 45-59 years with Graves' hyperthyroidism that later progressed to Graves' ophthalmopathy. Sequencing was done on a sample of blood. The nucleotides are TGTGCCAGCAGCCAAGGGTCCAGGGTCGGTGGCTACACCTTC. Translated, it gives CASSQGSRVGGYTF.